These T cell receptor beta chains were read from a single sample in a study of molecular identifiers for immune sequencing clone quantification. TCRdb analysed the PCR reads with MiXCR anew, one entry per CDR3 protein. The sample records some 580,000 distinct CDR3 sequences, over 25% being singletons. The sequenced material came from naive CD8+ T cells from blood, with Jurkat cell RNA spiked in. These receptors were taken from a human donor in good health. Some libraries in this study had Jurkat cell RNA spiked in. CDR3s include the opening cysteine and the closing phenylalanine or tryptophan. A D gene is named only where the DNA matches it firmly. Clone size is shown for a subset of rows, as once, few, many or a class of expanded clone.

v_gene	j_gene	abundance	d_gene	CDR3aa	CDR3nt
TRBV27	TRBJ2-1	NA	TRBD2	CASSLPTSQSYNEQFF	TGTGCCAGCAGCCTCCCGACTAGCCAGTCCTACAATGAGCAGTTCTTC
TRBV15	TRBJ2-5	many	NA	CATSRGQKETQYF	TGTGCCACCAGCAGAGGACAGAAAGAGACCCAGTACTTC
TRBV4-3	TRBJ2-2	few	TRBD2	CASSQELAGGQLDTGELFF	TGCGCCAGCAGCCAAGAGCTAGCGGGGGGGCAATTGGACACCGGGGAGCTGTTTTTT
TRBV4-3	TRBJ2-3	NA	NA	CASSPEPGRPSTDTQYF	TGCGCCAGCAGCCCGGAGCCAGGGAGGCCTAGCACAGATACGCAGTATTTT
TRBV5-5	TRBJ1-4	NA	TRBD1	CASSETGWGEKLFF	TGTGCCAGCAGCGAGACAGGGTGGGGTGAAAAACTGTTTTTT
TRBV25-1	TRBJ2-1	NA	TRBD2	CASSTSGRNLIEQFF	TGTGCCAGCAGCACTAGCGGGAGGAACCTCATTGAGCAGTTCTTC
TRBV18	TRBJ2-3	many	NA	CASSPGPADTQYF	TGTGCCAGCTCCCCGGGCCCGGCAGATACGCAGTATTTT
TRBV5-6	TRBJ2-1	NA	NA	CASSQAAYNEQFF	TGTGCCAGCAGCCAGGCCGCCTACAATGAGCAGTTCTTC
TRBV28	TRBJ1-6	many	NA	CASSLPRGRNSPLHF	TGTGCCAGCAGTCTCCCCCGAGGGCGGAATTCACCCCTCCACTTT
TRBV20-1	TRBJ2-5	few	TRBD2	CSASKAGQETQYF	TGCAGTGCTAGTAAAGCGGGGCAAGAGACCCAGTACTTC
TRBV4-3	TRBJ2-7	many	TRBD1	CASSPGQADSYEQYF	TGCGCCAGCAGCCCAGGACAGGCGGACTCCTACGAGCAGTACTTC